A selection of T cell receptor beta chains follows, all from one sample in a study of T cells in Graves' hyperthyroidism and ophthalmopathy. TCRdb recomputed calls from the multiplex PCR reads with MiXCR, one row per CDR3 protein. The table shows about 690,000 distinct CDR3 sequences, with roughly 17% occurring only once. The sample was blood. These receptors originate from a man in his fifties with Graves' hyperthyroidism. CDR3s leave out the opening cysteine and the closing phenylalanine or tryptophan. A clone size is listed for some rows: how often the clone was seen (once, few, many), or a class if it is expanded.

j_call clone_size v_call cdr3_aa
TRBJ2-1 once TRBV6-1 ASSMGLAGIEQF
TRBJ2-1 many TRBV27 ASNLGQGPYNEQF
TRBJ2-3 . TRBV12-3/TRBV12-4 ASSRIADTQY
TRBJ1-1 many TRBV12-3/TRBV12-4 ASTKTWGGHTEAF
TRBJ2-1 many TRBV2 ASSVGGNPYNEQF
TRBJ2-5 many TRBV3-1 ASSRNSGPPQETQY
TRBJ1-1 many TRBV28 ASNTGQGAWNTEAF
TRBJ2-7 many TRBV6-1 ASSEAFPGYEQY
TRBJ1-5 . TRBV20-1 SAPTKTGSNQPQH
TRBJ2-5 many TRBV6-6 ASSYLTAQETQY
TRBJ2-7 . TRBV29-1 SAELRGSSYEQY
TRBJ1-2 few TRBV28 AGGRQGNYGYT
TRBJ2-1 many TRBV12-3/TRBV12-4 ASSLKGGNSYNEQF
TRBJ2-3 . TRBV6-1 ASFSGGSDTQY
TRBJ2-7 many TRBV7-9 ASSFSGYEQY
TRBJ2-2 few TRBV12-3/TRBV12-4 AGSHRGSNTGELF
TRBJ2-2 . TRBV18 ASSPLHSTNTGELF
TRBJ2-7 . TRBV30 AWSPGPRDEQY
TRBJ1-6 many TRBV5-6 ASSWVSNSPLH
TRBJ2-1 few TRBV9 ASSRSGVTYNEQF
TRBJ2-5 . TRBV7-9 ASTHTGDGQETQY
TRBJ2-5 . TRBV9 ASSVAGETQY